Included here is one T cell receptor beta chain sequence, with context. Its antigen specificity is not known. Base qualities are missing; no much larger clone stands one base away. The sample belongs to a study of CD8 T cell repertoires and HIV-1 epitope variants (dated by TCRdb to 2018 to 2020). As for the study more broadly: In separate culture wells, T cells were stimulated with each of twenty-five peptides that represented autologous and known Gag and Nef epitope variants. Control conditions included a CMV, EBV and flu peptide pool, the Ebola AY9 epitope as negative control, and a no-peptide well. Tested epitopes included three Gag epitope families and Nef HW9 and YT9. T cells were enriched using the EasySep Human T Cell Enrichment Kit and then co-cultured with an equal number of autologous T cell-negative cells acting as antigen-presenting cells. Cultures were maintained for 10 days in IMDM with gentamicin, and half-media changes adding IL-2, IL-7 and IL-15 were performed on days 3 and 7. An aliquot of 1M T cells was saved as an uncultured baseline condition, separate from the approximately 87 T cell cultures. A total of fewer than 85 T cell cultures were run, with each culture condition performed in triplicate except for one peptide, which was performed in duplicate.

Trimming accounts for 3 bases at V and 4 bases at J, while the number of junction bases matched to no gene is 3. From the cysteine through the phenylalanine, the CDR3 covers 14 amino acids. Kept here is only the CDR3 DNA, which spans 42 bases and is read in frame from base 1. Looking up the germline V gene (reference sequence) yields CDR1 SEHNR and CDR2 FQNEAQ. General findings and caveats noted by the study authors: A handful of clonotypes recognized the Nef KF9 family and one the HW9 family, with no responses to the TAALDMSHF plasma variant. The assay could identify only TCR beta chains and pointed to proliferation in response to antigen, not to T cell function or cytokine profile. The study identified roughly 9 antigen-specific TCR beta clonotypes, roughly 6 of which appeared to be cross-reactive for autologous or known escape epitope variants.

Sequencing of TCR beta CDR3 regions was performed at survey depth on the immunoSEQ platform. The QIAamp DNA micro kit was used to extract genomic DNA from every cultured and uncultured CD8+ T cell population. Turning to the authors' computational methods: Samples with fewer than 5,000 productive reads were excluded, which removed about 6.5% of the roughly 80 HIV peptide-stimulated cultures. A MANAFEST web app trimmed sequences to CDR3 and removed nonproductive sequences, CDR3s under 5 amino acids, and those not starting C or ending F/W. Antigen-specific clonotypes had to expand in at least 2 of 3 replicates versus no-peptide control at FDR 0.01, only within one epitope family. A frequency at least fivefold higher than in wells stimulated with peptides from other epitope families was additionally required for specific clonotypes. In TCRdb, the immuneACCESS table is reduced to in-frame sequences with V and J assigned. These tables do not hold every clone; where another copy was compared, an unresolved V gene accounts for under half, and the others remain unexplained. D and trimming were read from the DNA, whereas the V and J calls and clone size are those reported in that table. The sample includes about 3,100 clones, with just under 70% observed a single time. The top ten hold under 45% of the sample.

The EasySep Human CD8+ T Cell Enrichment Kit was used on day 10 to isolate CD8+ T cells from every culture. The sample taken for sequencing was cultured CD8+ T cells derived from PBMCs. The rearrangement combines TRBV7-9 with TRBJ2-1; 7 nucleotides in the junction match TRBD2. The receptor was derived from a male donor with HIV. This receptor has the CDR3 CASSFAGEYNEQFF. The DNA sequence is as follows: TGTGCCAGCAGCTTCGCGGGGGAGTACAATGAGCAGTTCTTC.